This TCR beta chain came from a study of Ad26.COV2.S vaccination and SARS-CoV-2 variants. Study in general: Recipients of Ad26.COV2.S got it intramuscularly, once or twice 56 days apart.

The CDR3 extends over 16 amino acids. Per the germline V gene, CDR1 is KGHSH and CDR2 is LQKENI. V lost 4 bases to trimming and J lost 4 bases, with 16 bases between them. As to treatment: roughly 20 received Ad26.COV2.S at low or high dose, single or two shots; about 5 received placebo; per-sample allocation not given. Samples were taken on day 63 after the first vaccine or placebo injection. The sample came from a Boston adult aged 18-55 years. Assay used: immunoSEQ multiplex PCR; TCRdb lists only in-frame clones, some missing. The data show about 680,000 clones, with around 92% seen just once and nearly 1.5% held by the top ten.

The J gene is TRBJ2-2, the V gene TRBV18; maybe TRBD1 (6 bases). This specimen was peripheral blood, taken in a trial of Ad26.COV2.S vaccine versus placebo. The TCR comes from a person between 18 and 60 years old who received the Ad26.COV2.S COVID-19 vaccine or a placebo. The CDR3 nucleotides are TGTGCCAGCTCACAACAGGGAAGGGTCGGCACCGGGGAGCTGTTTTTT. Its protein product is CASSQQGRVGTGELFF.